A single sample is the source of the 25 T cell receptor beta chains below, sequenced in a study of CD4+ T cells in melanoma. Clones were read by immunoSEQ multiplex PCR, and TCRdb kept only the in-frame ones, dropping some. The sample has thousands of clones; approximately 69% are singletons. Input material: cells from a culture (not recorded whether cultured in vitro). The receptor set was obtained from a human donor with melanoma.

CDR3 nucleotide sequence: TGTGCCAGCAGTTTGGGGTTTTCCTATGGCTACACCTTC. Its protein is CASSLGFSYGYTF. V usage is TRBV12-3 or TRBV12-4 and J usage is TRBJ1-2; the D is unclear. V was cut by 3 bases and J by 4 bases, with 9 bases left in between. The CDR3 is made up of 13 amino acids.

The table lists this clone with a count of one. This chain uses TRBV7-2 with TRBJ1-2; D is unclear. The V end was cut by 6 bases, the J end by 0 bases, with 8 bases between. Germline V gene sequence: CDR1 SGHTA, CDR2 FQGNSA. The length of the CDR3 is 13 residues. CDR3 amino acids: CASSQTANYGYTF. CDR3 DNA sequence: TGTGCCAGCAGTCAAACAGCTAACTATGGCTACACCTTC.

This sequence joins TRBV6-2 or TRBV6-3 and TRBJ1-2; D remains unclear. The CDR3 sequence is 12 residues long. Trimming removed 2 bases at V and 6 bases at J, with 7 bases between. CDR1 and CDR2 (germline): MNHEY, SVGEGT. This chain's CDR3 is CASSYEGDGYTF. The CDR3 DNA reads TGTGCCAGCAGTTACGAGGGAGATGGCTACACCTTC.

V usage is TRBV18 and J usage is TRBJ1-3, with no clear D. The CDR3 runs to 16 residues. Germline CDR1 is KGHSH and CDR2 is LQKENI. V was pared by 3 bases and J by 0 bases, with 12 bases between. CDR3 sequence: CASSPGAGSSGNTIYF. CDR3 bases: TGTGCCAGCTCACCGGGTGCCGGATCCTCTGGAAACACCATATATTTT.

The chain is built from TRBV4-1 and TRBJ2-7, with 7 positions matching TRBD1. The CDR3 loop spans 17 amino acids. Germline V gives CDR1 MGHRA, CDR2 YSYEKL. V trimming: 6 bases; J trimming: 0 bases; junction bases outside the gene matches: 14. CDR3: CASSKVLVTGDSYEQYF. DNA of the CDR3: TGCGCCAGCAGTAAAGTGTTGGTAACAGGGGACTCCTACGAGCAGTACTTC.

The chain is built from TRBV9 and TRBJ1-2; weak D call: TRBD1 (5 bases). Looked up from germline, CDR1 is SGDLS and CDR2 is YYNGEE. V was clipped by 0 bases and J by 5 bases, with 11 bases between them. The length of the CDR3 is 14 residues. CDR3 loop: CASSVGIGDYGYTF. The CDR3 bases are TGTGCCAGCAGCGTAGGGATAGGGGATTATGGCTACACCTTC.

The genes are TRBV2 and TRBJ1-4; D is perhaps TRBD1 (5 bases). V lost 8 bases, J lost 8 bases, and 12 bases lay in between. CDR1 is SNHLY and CDR2 is FYNNEI in the germline V gene. This CDR3 comprises 12 residues. The CDR3 sequence: CASGLGGEKLFF. The CDR3 coding sequence is TGTGCCAGCGGGTTGGGGGGAGAAAAACTGTTTTTT.

This chain uses TRBV19 with TRBJ1-2, with D possibly being TRBD1 (5 bases). The CDR3 length is 14 residues. Germline CDR1 is LNHDA and CDR2 is SQIVND (reference sequence). V shed 3 bases and J shed 2 bases, with 10 bases lying between them. In nucleotides, the CDR3 is TGTGCCAGTAGTATCTCCGGGGCAAACTATGGCTACACCTTC. Its protein product is CASSISGANYGYTF.

The chain has TRBV10-1 and TRBJ2-7; D remains unclear. CDR3 length: 10 amino acids. V shed 5 bases and J shed 1 base, with 0 bases lying between them. The V gene's germline CDR1 is WNHNN and CDR2 SYGVQD (reference sequence). The CDR3 bases are TGCGCCAGCAGTTCCTACGAGCAGTACTTC. Amino acid sequence: CASSSYEQYF.

The V and J genes are TRBV4-1 and TRBJ2-7, with D possibly being TRBD1 (5 bases). The V gene's germline CDR1 is MGHRA and CDR2 YSYEKL. CDR3 length: 15 residues. The germline V and J ends were trimmed by 0 bases and 2 bases, with 11 bases remaining between them. The DNA of the CDR3 is TGCGCCAGCAGCCAAGATCTCGCAGGGCCCTACGAGCAGTACTTC. Amino acids: CASSQDLAGPYEQYF.

The rearrangement uses TRBV6-5 and TRBJ1-1; no clear D. With 5 bases removed from V and 0 bases from J, the gap between germline ends came to 10 bases. The CDR3 loop spans 14 amino acids. CDR1 MNHEY and CDR2 SVGAGI come from the germline V gene. CDR3 protein: CASSPRTMNTEAFF. The CDR3 bases are TGTGCCAGCAGTCCAAGGACCATGAACACTGAAGCTTTCTTT.

Relative to its sample, this clone is medium-sized (0.01 to 0.1%). The chain couples TRBV14 to TRBJ1-2; D ambiguous. Deletions cut 4 bases from V and 2 bases from J, with 5 bases between. This CDR3 is built from 12 residues. Germline lookup yields CDR1 SGHDN and CDR2 FVKESK. The CDR3, as DNA: TGTGCCAGCAGCCGGTCCAACTATGGCTACACCTTC. Its translation is CASSRSNYGYTF.

This clone was detected only a few times. CDR3 residues: CASSFGQGMDEKLFF. CDR3 coding DNA: TGTGCCAGCAGTTTTGGACAGGGGATGGATGAAAAACTGTTTTTT. The J gene is TRBJ1-4, the V gene TRBV6-5; 9 bases are shared with TRBD1. With V trimmed by 4 bases and J by 6 bases, 6 bases remained unmatched. Germline V CDR1 and CDR2: MNHEY, SVGAGI. The CDR3 is 15 amino acids.

A note on this clone: One end of the junction varies from germline; a read error may be responsible. The V and J genes are TRBV7-3 and TRBJ1-5; D uncertain. Per germline, CDR1 SGHTA and CDR2 FQGTGA. The CDR3 extends over 11 amino acids. The CDR3 loop is CASWRKSAPAF. DNA of the CDR3: TGTGCCAGCTGGAGGAAATCAGCCCCAGCATTT.

V is TRBV5-8 and J is TRBJ2-5; D remains unclear. The CDR3 sequence is 9 residues long. V lost 7 bases, J lost 10 bases, and 8 bases lay in between. CDR1 and CDR2 from the germline V gene are SGHTS and YDEGEE. In DNA form, the CDR3 reads TGTGCCAGCGAGCCACACCAGTACTTC. It codes for CASEPHQYF.

V is TRBV9 and J is TRBJ2-3; D unresolved. Germline assignment: CDR1 SGDLS and CDR2 YYNGEE. The CDR3 totals 14 residues. Trimming left V 3 bases short and J 2 bases short, with 10 bases between. The CDR3 DNA reads as TGTGCCAGCAGCGAGACCGGCCACACAGATACGCAGTATTTT. Its translation is CASSETGHTDTQYF.

V gene TRBV5-1 combines with J gene TRBJ2-1; 15 nucleotides agree with TRBD2. V trimming: 3 bases; J trimming: 4 bases; junction bases outside the gene matches: 2. CDR3 length: 16 residues. Germline values: CDR1 SGHRS, CDR2 YFSETQ. This chain's CDR3 is CASSSGTSGGYNEQFF. CDR3 nucleotides: TGCGCCAGCAGCTCCGGGACTAGCGGGGGGTACAATGAGCAGTTCTTC.

This clone was observed a single time. V gene TRBV7-6 combines with J gene TRBJ1-3, with a weak D call TRBD1 (6 bases). The CDR3 has 19 residues. V lost 1 base and J lost 1, with 20 bases in between. Germline assignment: CDR1 SGHVS and CDR2 FNYEAQ. CDR3 sequence: CASSLESQKRRGSGNTIYF. CDR3 nucleotides: TGTGCCAGCAGCTTAGAAAGCCAAAAACGCAGGGGATCTGGAAACACCATATATTTT.

The CDR3 region has the DNA TGCAGCGTCCCTCGGGCGGCGGGCGTCACAGATACGCAGTATTTT. Protein: CSVPRAAGVTDTQYF. The rearrangement links TRBV29-1 to TRBJ2-3, with D possibly being TRBD2 (5 bases). Germline values: CDR1 SQVTM, CDR2 ANQGSEA. The CDR3 spans 15 residues. The V and J ends lost 6 bases and 2 bases respectively, with 18 bases between them.

This clone came up once. The chain couples TRBV18 to TRBJ1-3, with D possibly matching TRBD1 (5 bases). The germline V and J ends were trimmed by 0 bases and 0 bases, with 15 bases remaining between them. This CDR3 has 18 residues. From germline, CDR1 is KGHSH and CDR2 LQKENI. CDR3 residues: CASSPPLGGTLSGNTIYF. The CDR3 DNA reads as TGTGCCAGCTCACCACCTCTTGGGGGAACACTCTCTGGAAACACCATATATTTT. Based on the CDR3 plus reference TRBV18 and TRBJ1-3, the full variable domain is NAGVMQNPRHLVRRRGQEARLRCSPMKGHSHVYWYRQLPEEGLKFMVYLQKENIIDESGMPKERFSAEFPKEGPSILRIQQVVRGDSAAYFCASSPPLGGTLSGNTIYFGEGSWLTVV.

V usage is TRBV29-1 and J usage is TRBJ1-6, with 7 nucleotides matching TRBD1. The CDR3 consists of 17 residues. Germline CDR1 reads SQVTM; CDR2 reads ANQGSEA. The trim removed 4 bases at V and 5 bases at J, leaving 14 bases unmatched. For the CDR3, the DNA is TGCAGCGTTGTAAACGGGACAGCCTCAAGAGATAATTCACCCCTCCACTTT. Translation gives CSVVNGTASRDNSPLHF.

The V gene is TRBV6-4, the J gene TRBJ1-4; TRBD1 matches at 8 bases. The germline gives CDR1 MRHNA, CDR2 SNTAGT. This CDR3 region has 13 residues. J gave up 8 bases and V 10 bases, and 9 bases lay outside the gene matches. For the CDR3, the DNA is TGTGCCATCCCCTCGGACAGGGACGAAAAACTGTTTTTT. Translated, it gives CAIPSDRDEKLFF.

This clone turned up a few times. The V call is TRBV19, the J call TRBJ1-3; 8 nucleotides line up with TRBD1. This CDR3 is 20 amino acids long. Germline CDR1 reads LNHDA; CDR2 reads SQIVND (reference sequence). Unmatched junction bases numbered 13, after V lost 0 bases and J lost 0 bases. The CDR3: CASSIDPPVQGVHSGNTIYF. CDR3 nucleotide sequence: TGTGCCAGTAGTATAGATCCCCCCGTACAGGGGGTCCACTCTGGAAACACCATATATTTT.

The chain is built from TRBV11-1 and TRBJ2-5, with D perhaps matching TRBD2 (5 bases). Per the germline V gene, CDR1 is SGHAT and CDR2 is FQDESV (reference sequence). The CDR3 runs to 15 residues. V was trimmed by 5 bases and J by 2 bases, leaving 15 bases between them. This chain's CDR3 is CASSHRGEKQETQYF. The CDR3 region has the DNA TGTGCCAGCAGCCACCGGGGTGAGAAACAAGAGACCCAGTACTTC.

The V gene is TRBV29-1, the J gene TRBJ1-1; D perhaps matches TRBD1 (5 bases). This CDR3 comprises 12 residues. Deletions cut 6 bases from V and 4 bases from J, with 12 bases between. Germline V gene lookup returns CDR1 SQVTM and CDR2 ANQGSEA. As DNA, the CDR3 is TGCAGCGTGATACAGGCGGGCACTGAAGCTTTCTTT. This translates into CSVIQAGTEAFF.